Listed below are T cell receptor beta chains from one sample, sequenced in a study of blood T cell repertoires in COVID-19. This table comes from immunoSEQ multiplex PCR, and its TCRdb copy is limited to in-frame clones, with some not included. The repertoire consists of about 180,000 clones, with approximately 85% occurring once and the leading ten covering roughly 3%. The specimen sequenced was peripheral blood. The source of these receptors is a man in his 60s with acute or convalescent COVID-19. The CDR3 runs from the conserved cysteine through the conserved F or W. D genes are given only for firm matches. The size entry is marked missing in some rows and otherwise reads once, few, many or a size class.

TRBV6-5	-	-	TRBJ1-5	TGTGCCACCAGAAACAATGTTGGCAATCAGCCCCAGCATTTT	CATRNNVGNQPQHF
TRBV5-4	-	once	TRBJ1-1	TGTGCCAGCTGGGATAATCAGGGGAGTAACACTGAAGCTTTCTTT	CASWDNQGSNTEAFF
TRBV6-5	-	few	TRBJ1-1	TGTGCCAGCAGTCAGGCAGGGGATTACACTGAAGCTTTCTTT	CASSQAGDYTEAFF
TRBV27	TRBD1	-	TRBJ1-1	TGTGCCAGCAGTTTATCACCCTTAGGACAGGGAACAGCTTTCTTT	CASSLSPLGQGTAFF
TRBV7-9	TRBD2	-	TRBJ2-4	TGTGCCAGCAGCGGACTAGCGGGAGTCCAGTACTTC	CASSGLAGVQYF
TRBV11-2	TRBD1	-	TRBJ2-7	TGTGCCAGCAGCTTATCGAGGGGGCAAATCTACGAGCAGTACTTC	CASSLSRGQIYEQYF
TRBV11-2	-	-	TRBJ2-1	TGTGCCAGCAGCCCTCTAACTAGACACAATGAGCAGTTCTTC	CASSPLTRHNEQFF
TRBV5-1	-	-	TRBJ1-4	TGCGCCAGTGGACTTGAGGGCGCGGGTGAAAAACTGTTTTTT	CASGLEGAGEKLFF
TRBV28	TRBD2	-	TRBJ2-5	TGTGCCAGCCATCTCGGGGCTAGCGGGAGGGGGTACCAAGAGACCCAGTACTTC	CASHLGASGRGYQETQYF
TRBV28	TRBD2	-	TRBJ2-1	TGTGCCAGCAGTTCCTGGACTAGCGCCGCATCTGAGCAGTTCTTC	CASSSWTSAASEQFF
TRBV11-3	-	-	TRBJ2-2	TGTGCCAGCAGCTTCTCGTCCGGGGAGCTGTTTTTT	CASSFSSGELFF
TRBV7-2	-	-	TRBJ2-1	TGTGCCAGCAGCTTAGGACTCTACAATGAGCAGTTCTTC	CASSLGLYNEQFF
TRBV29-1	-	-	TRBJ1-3	TGCAGCGTAACCAGAGGCTCTGGAAACACCATATATTTT	CSVTRGSGNTIYF
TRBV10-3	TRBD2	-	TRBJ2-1	TGTGCCATCAGTGACTCGCGGGAGGGAGGTTACAATGAGCAGTTCTTC	CAISDSREGGYNEQFF
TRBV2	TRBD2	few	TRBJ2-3	TGTGCCAGCAGCGCTACAAGGACTAGCGGGAGAAGGATTGGGGCAGATACGCAGTATTTT	CASSATRTSGRRIGADTQYF
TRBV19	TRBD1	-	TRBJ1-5	TGTGCCAGTAGTATAGCCTACAGGGGACAGAGCAATCAGCCCCAGCATTTT	CASSIAYRGQSNQPQHF
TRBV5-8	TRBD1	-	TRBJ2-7	TGTGCCAGCTTCGAGACAGGGAACTCCTACGAGCAGTACTTC	CASFETGNSYEQYF
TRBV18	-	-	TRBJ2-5	TGTGCCAGCTCACCGTTGGGAGACGAGACCCAGTACTTC	CASSPLGDETQYF
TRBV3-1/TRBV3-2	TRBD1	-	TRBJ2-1	TGTGCCAGCAGTCCGGGACAGGGTAAATACAATGAGCAGTTCTTC	CASSPGQGKYNEQFF
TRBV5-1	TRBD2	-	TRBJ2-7	TGCGCCAGCAGCCCCCAGGCTAGCGGGAGACCAAACGAGCAGTACTTC	CASSPQASGRPNEQYF
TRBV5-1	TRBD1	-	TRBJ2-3	TGCGCCAGCAGCCGACAGGGAGGCACAGATACGCAGTATTTT	CASSRQGGTDTQYF
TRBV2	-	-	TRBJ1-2	TGTGCCAGCAGTGAAAGTCTACGGGGGGCACAGGGTGGCTACACCTTC	CASSESLRGAQGGYTF
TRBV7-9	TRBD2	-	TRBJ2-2	TGTGCCAGCATCCGGGGGGGCAGATCGAACACCGGGGAGCTGTTTTTT	CASIRGGRSNTGELFF
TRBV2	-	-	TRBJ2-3	TGTGCCAGCAGCGGTACGTCGCGGAGCACAGATACGCAGTATTTT	CASSGTSRSTDTQYF
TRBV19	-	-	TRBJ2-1	TGTGCCAGTAGTATAGTCCCCCTACTAGGCAATGAGCAGTTCTTC	CASSIVPLLGNEQFF
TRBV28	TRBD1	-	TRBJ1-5	TGTGCCAGCAGTACGACAGGGGGAGACCAGCCCCAGCATTTT	CASSTTGGDQPQHF
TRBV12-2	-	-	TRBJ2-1	TGTGCAAGTCGCCTTCACATCAGCCGGGACAGCCCCTACAATGAGCAGTTCTTC	CASRLHISRDSPYNEQFF
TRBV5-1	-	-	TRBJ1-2	TGCGCCAGCAGATCGCTCCTAGGCGGTGGCTACACCTTC	CASRSLLGGGYTF
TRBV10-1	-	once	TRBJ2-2	TGCGCTCTCACAGACCAAAGCGGGGAGCTGTTTTTT	CALTDQSGELFF
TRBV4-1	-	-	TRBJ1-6	TGCGCCAGCAGCCAAGATGGCTCCGGGGGGGCGAATTCACCCCTCCACTTT	CASSQDGSGGANSPLHF
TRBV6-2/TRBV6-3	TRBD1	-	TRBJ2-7	TGTGCCAGCAGCCGGGGACAGTCCTACGAGCAGTACTTC	CASSRGQSYEQYF
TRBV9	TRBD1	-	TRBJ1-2	TGTGCCAGCAGCGTAGGGGGACAGGGACATGGCTACACCTTC	CASSVGGQGHGYTF
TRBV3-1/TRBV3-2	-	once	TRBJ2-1	TGTGCCAGCAGCCAACAGGGTTACCCCTACAATGAGCAGTTCTTC	CASSQQGYPYNEQFF
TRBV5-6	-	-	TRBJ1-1	TGTGCCAGCAGCATACCCGGGGAGGGTATGAACACTGAAGCTTTCTTT	CASSIPGEGMNTEAFF
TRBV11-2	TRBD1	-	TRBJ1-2	TGTGCCAGCAGCTTAACAGGGGGGCCCTATGGCTACACCTTC	CASSLTGGPYGYTF
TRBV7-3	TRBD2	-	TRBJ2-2	TGTGCCAGCAGCCCAACTAGCGGGGGGAACACCGGGGAGCTGTTTTTT	CASSPTSGGNTGELFF
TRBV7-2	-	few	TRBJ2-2	TGTGCCAGCAGCTTATCGGGAGTAGTCACCGGGGAGCTGTTTTTT	CASSLSGVVTGELFF
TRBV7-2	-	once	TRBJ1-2	TGTGCCAGCAGCTTATATGGGACATCGAATGGCTACACCTTC	CASSLYGTSNGYTF
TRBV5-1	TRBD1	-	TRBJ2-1	TGCGCCAGCAGCTTTGGGACAGGGTCTGAGCAGTTCTTC	CASSFGTGSEQFF
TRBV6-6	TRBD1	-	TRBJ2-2	TGTGCCAGCAGTCGATTAAGGACAGGGGCCAGCAGGGGCACCGGGGAGCTGTTTTTT	CASSRLRTGASRGTGELFF
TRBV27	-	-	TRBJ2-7	TGTGCCAGCACCTACTGGGCCTCAGGGGCCGAGCAGTACTTC	CASTYWASGAEQYF
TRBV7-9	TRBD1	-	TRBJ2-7	TGTGCCAGCAGCTTTACCCCGGGGGGACAGGGGGCGCGCGAGCAGTACTTC	CASSFTPGGQGAREQYF
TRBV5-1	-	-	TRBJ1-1	TGCGCCAGCAGCTCGATAGAGTGGGGGGTTCGGAACACTGAAGCTTTCTTT	CASSSIEWGVRNTEAFF
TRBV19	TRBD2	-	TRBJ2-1	TGTGCCAGTAGTAAAAGGACTAGCGGGAACTACAATGAGCAGTTCTTC	CASSKRTSGNYNEQFF
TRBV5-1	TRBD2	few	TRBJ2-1	TGCGCCAGCAGCTCTAGCGGGAGGGCCAATGAGCAGTTCTTC	CASSSSGRANEQFF
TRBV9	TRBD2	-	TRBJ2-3	TGTGCCAGCAGCGTAGGTCTAGCGGGACCGAGCACAGATACGCAGTATTTT	CASSVGLAGPSTDTQYF
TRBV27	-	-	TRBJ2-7	TGTGCCAGCGGCGGGACCCGTGACGAGCAGTACTTC	CASGGTRDEQYF